A selection of T cell receptor beta chains follows, all from one sample in a study of T-cell reconstitution after alpha-beta-depleted transplantation in children. TCRdb used MiXCR to reprocess the PCR reads, holding one entry per CDR3 protein. The sample carries under 450,000 distinct CDR3 sequences, 16% recorded once. The source material was PBMCs, mostly from graft donor cells, sampled 360 days after TCRalphabeta/CD19-depleted stem cell transplant. Receptors originate from a boy younger than two who had a stem cell transplant for Wiskott-Aldrich syndrome, so the T cells may come from the graft donor. Each CDR3 is given with its conserved first and last residue. Each record gives: CDR3 length, clone size, J gene, D gene, V gene, CDR3 protein, CDR3 DNA. The D gene is left open where the match is weak. Clone size is given for some rows only: seen once, a few or many times, or a class if the clone is expanded.

len: 15
abundance: -
j_gene: TRBJ2-1
d_gene: TRBD2
v_gene: TRBV6-2/TRBV6-3
CDR3aa: CASSWGLAFNKEQFF
CDR3nt: TGTGCCAGCAGTTGGGGACTAGCCTTTAACAAAGAGCAGTTCTTC

len: 15
abundance: many
j_gene: TRBJ2-2
d_gene: -
v_gene: TRBV12-3/TRBV12-4
CDR3aa: CASSFKASPRGELFF
CDR3nt: TGTGCCAGCAGTTTCAAGGCTAGCCCGCGGGGGGAGCTGTTTTTT

len: 15
abundance: few
j_gene: TRBJ2-2
d_gene: TRBD2
v_gene: TRBV25-1
CDR3aa: CASSVSGSYTGELFF
CDR3nt: TGTGCCAGCAGTGTCAGCGGGAGCTATACCGGGGAGCTGTTTTTT

len: 12
abundance: few
j_gene: TRBJ2-3
d_gene: -
v_gene: TRBV12-3/TRBV12-4
CDR3aa: CASRDSILRQYF
CDR3nt: TGTGCCAGCAGGGACTCGATTTTACGGCAGTATTTT

len: 24
abundance: -
j_gene: TRBJ2-1
d_gene: TRBD2
v_gene: TRBV4-1
CDR3aa: CASSLVRTSGSFLKWTGAYNEQFF
CDR3nt: TGCGCCAGCAGCTTAGTGCGGACTAGCGGGAGCTTTCTAAAATGGACGGGGGCCTACAATGAGCAGTTCTTC

len: 14
abundance: -
j_gene: TRBJ2-5
d_gene: TRBD1
v_gene: TRBV6-5
CDR3aa: CASSPGTGALLVYF
CDR3nt: TGTGCCAGCAGTCCCGGGACAGGGGCCCTCCTAGTTTACTTC

len: 13
abundance: -
j_gene: TRBJ2-7
d_gene: -
v_gene: TRBV10-3
CDR3aa: CAIQDTISYEQYF
CDR3nt: TGTGCCATCCAGGACACCATCTCCTACGAGCAGTACTTC

len: 15
abundance: -
j_gene: TRBJ2-5
d_gene: -
v_gene: TRBV4-3
CDR3aa: CASSQDMGAGETQYF
CDR3nt: TGCGCCAGCAGCCAAGATATGGGGGCGGGAGAGACCCAGTACTTC

len: 13
abundance: few
j_gene: TRBJ2-2
d_gene: -
v_gene: TRBV25-1
CDR3aa: CASSRVGTGELFF
CDR3nt: TGTGCCAGCAGCCGCGTGGGGACCGGGGAGCTGTTTTTT

len: 16
abundance: few
j_gene: TRBJ2-2
d_gene: -
v_gene: TRBV7-8
CDR3aa: CASSLNRGVNTGELFF
CDR3nt: TGTGCCAGCAGCTTAAATCGGGGCGTCAACACCGGGGAGCTGTTTTTT

len: 15
abundance: many
j_gene: TRBJ2-7
d_gene: -
v_gene: TRBV4-3
CDR3aa: CASSQDAFDGGEQYF
CDR3nt: TGCGCCAGCAGCCAAGATGCATTCGACGGCGGCGAGCAGTACTTC

len: 18
abundance: -
j_gene: TRBJ2-6
d_gene: TRBD1
v_gene: TRBV7-2
CDR3aa: CASSRGGQGVSGANVLTF
CDR3nt: TGTGCCAGCAGCCGAGGGGGACAGGGGGTCTCTGGGGCCAACGTCCTGACTTTC

len: 15
abundance: -
j_gene: TRBJ2-1
d_gene: TRBD2
v_gene: TRBV5-1
CDR3aa: CASKTLAGGYNEQFF
CDR3nt: TGCGCCAGCAAGACCCTAGCGGGGGGGTACAATGAGCAGTTCTTC

len: 17
abundance: -
j_gene: TRBJ2-3
d_gene: -
v_gene: TRBV3-1
CDR3aa: CASSLKRIETSTDTQYF
CDR3nt: TGTGCCAGCAGCCTCAAGAGGATTGAGACTAGCACAGATACGCAGTATTTT

len: 14
abundance: few
j_gene: TRBJ2-1
d_gene: -
v_gene: TRBV6-1
CDR3aa: CASSRRGVYNEQFF
CDR3nt: TGTGCCAGCAGTCGCCGCGGGGTTTACAATGAGCAGTTCTTC

len: 15
abundance: many
j_gene: TRBJ2-1
d_gene: TRBD2
v_gene: TRBV5-1
CDR3aa: CASSFGTSGRGEQFF
CDR3nt: TGCGCCAGCAGCTTCGGGACTAGCGGGAGGGGAGAGCAGTTCTTC

len: 14
abundance: -
j_gene: TRBJ2-6
d_gene: -
v_gene: TRBV30
CDR3aa: CAWARDSGANVLTF
CDR3nt: TGTGCCTGGGCCAGAGACTCTGGGGCCAACGTCCTGACTTTC

len: 16
abundance: -
j_gene: TRBJ2-1
d_gene: TRBD2
v_gene: TRBV9
CDR3aa: CASSARGGSSYNEQFF
CDR3nt: TGTGCCAGCAGCGCCCGCGGGGGGAGCTCCTACAATGAGCAGTTCTTC

len: 15
abundance: few
j_gene: TRBJ2-1
d_gene: -
v_gene: TRBV12-3/TRBV12-4
CDR3aa: CASSLGGKGMNEQFF
CDR3nt: TGTGCCAGCAGTTTAGGCGGGAAGGGTATGAATGAGCAGTTCTTC

len: 16
abundance: -
j_gene: TRBJ2-3
d_gene: -
v_gene: TRBV5-6
CDR3aa: CASSFSSLRISDTQYF
CDR3nt: TGTGCCAGCAGCTTCTCTTCTTTGAGGATTTCAGATACGCAGTATTTT

len: 13
abundance: -
j_gene: TRBJ2-1
d_gene: -
v_gene: TRBV9
CDR3aa: CASSVEPGNEQFF
CDR3nt: TGTGCCAGCAGCGTAGAGCCCGGCAATGAGCAGTTCTTC

len: 15
abundance: -
j_gene: TRBJ2-7
d_gene: -
v_gene: TRBV5-1
CDR3aa: CASSLGTTYSYEQYF
CDR3nt: TGCGCCAGCAGCTTGGGGACCACCTACTCCTACGAGCAGTACTTC

len: 16
abundance: few
j_gene: TRBJ2-5
d_gene: TRBD2
v_gene: TRBV12-3/TRBV12-4
CDR3aa: CASSHEAGGARETQYF
CDR3nt: TGTGCCAGCAGTCACGAAGCGGGAGGTGCCAGAGAGACCCAGTACTTC